This T cell receptor beta chain stems from a study of blood T cell repertoires in COVID-19. Study-level information: Samples representing acute and convalescent COVID-19 were sourced from the United States, Italy and Spain. Sample material is recorded as cDNA or gDNA derived from T cells, B-cell-depleted T cells, or PBMCs.

V was clipped by 8 bases and J by 2 bases, with 15 bases between them. The CDR3 has 13 residues. The germline V gene encodes CDR1 SQVTM and CDR2 ANQGSEA. Only in-frame clones appear in the TCRdb table, and some are missing; sequencing was by immunoSEQ multiplex PCR. The sample holds about 200,000 clones, 86% seen once. The rearrangement uses TRBV29-1 and TRBJ1-2; weak D call: TRBD1 (6 bases). The source material was peripheral blood. This TCR came from a man in his forties or fifties with acute or convalescent COVID-19. The CDR3 reads CSLSEGGNYGYTF. Here the CDR3 DNA reads TGCAGCCTCTCGGAGGGGGGGAACTATGGCTACACCTTC.